Listed below are T cell receptor beta chains from one sample, sequenced in a study of T-cell memory formation after mild COVID-19. TCRdb analysed the 5' RACE reads with MiXCR anew, one entry per CDR3 protein. The sample comprises 300,000 to 400,000 distinct CDR3 sequences, less than 20% of which are singletons, and 20% to 25% rests with the top ten. Sequencing was done on a sample of PBMCs or a T cell subset sorted from them (not recorded which). These receptors all stem from a man aged 18 to 30 who had mild COVID-19 (a few samples of this study predate the infection). Cell type and time point are not known. The CDR3 runs from the conserved cysteine through the conserved F or W. Fields, in order: J gene, clone size, V gene, CDR3 protein. For some rows the clone size is stated as once, few or many, or as a class when expanded; others skip it.

TRBJ2-1 many TRBV5-4 CASSSLSGTGVDEQFF
TRBJ2-3 many TRBV4-2 CASSQGLAGGDTQYF
TRBJ1-1 - TRBV15 CATSGWRNTEAFF
TRBJ1-1 few TRBV18 CASSPLGIKWTEAFF
TRBJ2-2 many TRBV4-3 CASSSAGNTGELFF
TRBJ2-2 few TRBV2 CARGARGTGELFF
TRBJ2-7 few TRBV2 CASSGSYEQYF
TRBJ2-3 - TRBV20-1 CSASYSGRTDTQYF
TRBJ1-5 - TRBV6-1 CASSSDRLSNQPQHF
TRBJ1-1 - TRBV12-5 CASGLVRDRGLLMNTEAFF
TRBJ2-6 many TRBV29-1 CSVEAGTLSGANVLTF
TRBJ1-2 - TRBV6-5 CASRAGGFYYGYTF
TRBJ2-3 few TRBV6-2/TRBV6-3 CASSRGQGVDTQYF
- - TRBV29-1 CSVYLPSGSQYF
TRBJ1-5 few TRBV4-2 CASSEEDRPNQPQHF
TRBJ2-1 - TRBV24-1 CATSDSTRDTRFF
TRBJ1-2 few TRBV24-1 CATSDSGRDYGYTF
TRBJ2-3 - TRBV12-3/TRBV12-4 CASSLAGQDTDTQYF
TRBJ1-6 - TRBV20-1 CSARRQGNSPLHF
TRBJ2-2 - TRBV10-3 CAISGTGELFF
TRBJ2-1 - TRBV28 CASSYDRGVYNEQFF
TRBJ1-3 few TRBV10-1 CASSATTTGSSGNTIYF
TRBJ2-3 - TRBV19 CASTESPLAGGDTQYF
TRBJ1-3 few TRBV20-1 CSANTAGNTIYF
TRBJ1-1 few TRBV6-2/TRBV6-3 CASSYRARSTEAFF
TRBJ2-5 few TRBV6-5 CASSFHRVGGETQYF
TRBJ2-3 - TRBV5-4 CASSSRQTADTQYF
TRBJ2-6 many TRBV2 CASSETRAGANVLTF
TRBJ1-2 - TRBV6-6 CASSYDRSHNYGYTF
TRBJ2-5 - TRBV21-1 CASSKVRLTCPGAQYF
TRBJ1-2 - TRBV7-9 CASSRRGYTF
TRBJ2-7 - TRBV6-6 CASGRARYEQYF
TRBJ1-1 - TRBV28 CASSRRTEAFF
TRBJ2-2 - TRBV7-2 CASSLLGDIANTGELFF
TRBJ1-6 few TRBV5-1 CASSPALDYLNSPLHF
TRBJ2-6 few TRBV19 CASRKGYPSPGANVLTF
TRBJ2-3 many TRBV5-6 CASSIWTSSTDTQYF
TRBJ2-5 - TRBV6-5 CASRASGVLETQYF
TRBJ2-3 few TRBV7-3 CASSLLLTDTQYF
TRBJ1-5 - TRBV5-1 CASSLDRTSNQPQHF
TRBJ1-3 few TRBV20-1 CSAANAGGLGNTIYF
TRBJ1-6 - TRBV7-2 CASSFTGGSSPLHF
TRBJ2-6 once TRBV10-3 CAISPSGANVLTF
TRBJ2-3 - TRBV7-9 CASSFPPGRLTDTQYF
TRBJ2-1 - TRBV10-1 CASSESGTSGLNEQFF
TRBJ2-3 - TRBV5-4 CASSLRTPGDTQYF
TRBJ1-2 - TRBV2 CARGTAGSFGGYTF
TRBJ2-3 few TRBV3-1 CASSQVGRGSDTQYF
TRBJ1-5 few TRBV28 CASSSSGRSQPQHF
TRBJ2-5 few TRBV7-2 CASSLGVLEWETQYF
TRBJ2-5 - TRBV6-2/TRBV6-3 CASHRGLAREETQYF
TRBJ1-6 few TRBV12-3/TRBV12-4 CASSKGEGTPLHF
TRBJ2-7 few TRBV4-3 CASSPRDRPYEQYF
TRBJ2-5 - TRBV20-1 CSASSFRTMYQETQYF